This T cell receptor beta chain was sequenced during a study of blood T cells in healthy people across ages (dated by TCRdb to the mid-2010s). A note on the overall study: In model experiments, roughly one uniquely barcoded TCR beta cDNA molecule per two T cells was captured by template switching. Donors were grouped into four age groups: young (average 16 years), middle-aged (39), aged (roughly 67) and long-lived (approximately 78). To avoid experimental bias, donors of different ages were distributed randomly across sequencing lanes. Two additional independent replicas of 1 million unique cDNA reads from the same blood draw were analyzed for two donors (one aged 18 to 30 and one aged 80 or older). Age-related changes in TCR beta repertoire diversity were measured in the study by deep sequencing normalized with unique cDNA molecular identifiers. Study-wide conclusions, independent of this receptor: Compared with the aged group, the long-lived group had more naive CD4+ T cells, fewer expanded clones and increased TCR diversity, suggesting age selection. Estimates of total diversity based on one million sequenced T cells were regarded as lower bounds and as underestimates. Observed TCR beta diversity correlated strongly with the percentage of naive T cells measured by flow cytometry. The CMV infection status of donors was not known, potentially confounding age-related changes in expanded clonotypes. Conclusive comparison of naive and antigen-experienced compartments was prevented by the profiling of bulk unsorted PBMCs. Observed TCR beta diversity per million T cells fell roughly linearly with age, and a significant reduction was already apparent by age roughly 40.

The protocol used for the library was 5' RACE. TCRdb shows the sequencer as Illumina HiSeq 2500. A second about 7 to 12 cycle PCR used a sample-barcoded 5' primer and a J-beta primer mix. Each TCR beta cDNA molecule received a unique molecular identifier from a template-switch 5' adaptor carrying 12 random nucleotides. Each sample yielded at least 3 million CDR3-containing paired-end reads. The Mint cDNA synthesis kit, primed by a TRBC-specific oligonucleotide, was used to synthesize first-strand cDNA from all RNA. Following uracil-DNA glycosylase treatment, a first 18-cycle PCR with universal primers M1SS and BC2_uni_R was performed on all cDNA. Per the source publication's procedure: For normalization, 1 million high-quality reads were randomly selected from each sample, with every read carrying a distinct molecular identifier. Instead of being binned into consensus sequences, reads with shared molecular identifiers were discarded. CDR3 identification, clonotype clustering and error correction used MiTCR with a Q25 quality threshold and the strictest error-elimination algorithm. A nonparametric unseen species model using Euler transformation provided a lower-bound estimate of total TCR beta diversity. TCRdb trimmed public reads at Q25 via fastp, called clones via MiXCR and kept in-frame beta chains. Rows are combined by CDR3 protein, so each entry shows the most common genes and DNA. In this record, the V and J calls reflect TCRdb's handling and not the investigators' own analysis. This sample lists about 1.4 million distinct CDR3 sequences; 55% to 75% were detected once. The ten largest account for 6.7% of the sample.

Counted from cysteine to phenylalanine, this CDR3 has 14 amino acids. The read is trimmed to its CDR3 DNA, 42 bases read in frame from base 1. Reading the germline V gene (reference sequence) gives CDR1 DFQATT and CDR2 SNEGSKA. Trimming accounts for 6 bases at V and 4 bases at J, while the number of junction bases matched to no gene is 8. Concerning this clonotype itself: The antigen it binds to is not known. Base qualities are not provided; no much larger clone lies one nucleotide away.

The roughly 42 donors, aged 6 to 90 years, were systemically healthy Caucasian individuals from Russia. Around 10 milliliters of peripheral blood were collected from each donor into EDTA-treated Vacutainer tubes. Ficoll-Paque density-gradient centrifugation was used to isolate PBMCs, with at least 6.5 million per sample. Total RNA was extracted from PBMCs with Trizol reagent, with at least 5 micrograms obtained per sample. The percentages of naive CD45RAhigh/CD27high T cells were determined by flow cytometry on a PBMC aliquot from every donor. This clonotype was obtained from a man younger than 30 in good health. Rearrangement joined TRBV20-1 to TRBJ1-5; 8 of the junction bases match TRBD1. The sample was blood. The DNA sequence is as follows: TGCAGTGCCCTGGGACAGGAGAGTAATCAGCCCCAGCATTTT. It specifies CSALGQESNQPQHF.